One and the same sample provided the 30 T cell receptor beta chains below, sequenced in a study of blood T cell repertoires in COVID-19 (dated by TCRdb to the early 2020s). The method was the immunoSEQ multiplex PCR assay. Imported from immuneACCESS, the table was reduced by TCRdb to in-frame sequences with V and J called. These copies leave out some clones; in studies compared against another copy, an unresolved V gene accounts for under half, and the cause of the remainder is not known. This sample is represented by around 310,000 clones; more than 80% of them were singletons. The top ten constitute more than 6% of the sample. The sequenced sample consisted of peripheral blood. Receptors originate from a woman between 25 and 40 years old with COVID-19, enrolled during active disease.

The V gene is TRBV7-2, the J gene TRBJ2-1; D is possibly TRBD1 (7 bases). Trimming pared 1 base from V and 4 bases from J, leaving 14 bases between. CDR1 and CDR2 from the germline V gene are SGHTA and FQGNSA. This CDR3 region has 16 residues. The CDR3 DNA reads TGTGCCAGCAGCTTAGTAGGAGGGGGCAGATACAATGAGCAGTTCTTC. Protein sequence: CASSLVGGGRYNEQFF.

This chain links TRBV28 with TRBJ1-3; 7 positions agree with TRBD1. Per germline, CDR1 MDHEN and CDR2 SYDVKM. J lost 2 bases, V lost 6 bases, and 4 bases had no gene match. The CDR3 spans 14 residues. CDR3 nucleotide sequence: TGTGCCAGCAGGGGAGACAGGGCTGGAAACACCATATATTTT. Amino acid sequence: CASRGDRAGNTIYF. Complete variable domain (other parts from reference TRBV28 and TRBJ1-3): DVKVTQSSRYLVKRTGEKVFLECVQDMDHENMFWYRQDPGLGLRLIYFSYDVKMKEKGDIPEGYSVSREKKERFSLILESASTNQTSMYLCASRGDRAGNTIYFGEGSWLTVV.

The CDR3 loop is CASFNDGSSYEQYF. In nucleotides, the CDR3 is TGTGCCAGCTTTAACGACGGGAGCTCCTACGAGCAGTACTTC. This chain uses TRBV3-1 (or the pseudogene TRBV3-2) with TRBJ2-7; a possible D gene is TRBD2 (6 bases). The CDR3 is made up of 14 amino acids. Trimming took off 8 bases at V and 0 bases at J, with 14 bases between the two ends. CDR1 and CDR2 from the germline V gene are LGHDT and YNNKEL (reference sequence).

The gene calls are TRBV2 and TRBJ2-7, with 10 bases matching TRBD2. Looked up from germline, CDR1 is SNHLY and CDR2 is FYNNEI. V lost 7 bases, J lost 0 bases, and 3 bases stayed unmatched. This CDR3 spans 14 amino acids. This CDR3 is CASTKREGSYEQYF. As DNA, the CDR3 is TGTGCCAGCACTAAGCGGGAGGGCTCCTACGAGCAGTACTTC.

This clone was observed a single time. The rearrangement links TRBV5-1 to TRBJ2-3; 12 bases line up with TRBD2. This CDR3 contains 17 residues. V was clipped by 1 base and J by 0 bases; unmatched bases: 3. The germline gives CDR1 SGHRS, CDR2 YFSETQ. The CDR3 nucleotides read TGCGCCAGCAGCTTGTATACTAGCGGGAGGAGCACAGATACGCAGTATTTT. Translating gives CASSLYTSGRSTDTQYF.

The chain employs TRBV15 and TRBJ2-7; D uncertain. With 0 bases removed from V and 6 bases from J, the gap between germline ends came to 6 bases. The germline V gene encodes CDR1 LNHNV and CDR2 YYDKDF (reference sequence). This CDR3 is built from 12 residues. The CDR3 is CATSRDSREQYF. DNA of the CDR3: TGTGCCACCAGCAGAGATAGTCGCGAGCAGTACTTC.

This chain links TRBV7-9 with TRBJ2-2; unclear D gene. V shed 1 base and J shed 4 bases, with 13 bases lying between them. Germline V lookup: CDR1 SEHNR, CDR2 FQNEAQ (reference sequence). The CDR3 runs 16 residues. In nucleotides, the CDR3 is TGTGCCAGCAGCTTAGTATCTGATACTTCCACCGGGGAGCTGTTTTTT. Its protein is CASSLVSDTSTGELFF.

Only one count was recorded for this clone. This chain links TRBV6-1 with TRBJ1-6; 9 positions match TRBD1. CDR3 length: 16 residues. V lost 2 bases and J lost 4; bases outside the gene matches: 3. Germline loops: CDR1 MNHNS, CDR2 SASEGT. The CDR3 region has the DNA TGTGCCAGCAGTGAAAGGGGGACAGGGTATAATTCACCCCTCCACTTT. Translation gives CASSERGTGYNSPLHF.

The chain has TRBV30 and TRBJ2-7, with D maybe TRBD1 (6 bases). CDR3 length equals 15 residues. Germline V lookup: CDR1 GTSNPN, CDR2 SVGIG (reference sequence). V lost 0 bases to trimming and J lost 3 bases, with 15 bases between them. Here the CDR3 DNA reads TGTGCCTGGAGTGTACGTTGGGGGCAGGTCTACGAGCAGTACTTC. The encoded protein is CAWSVRWGQVYEQYF.

As DNA, the CDR3 is TGTGCCAGCAGCGCCGGGACAGATAATTCACCCCTCCACTTT. Translating it yields CASSAGTDNSPLHF. This chain connects TRBV6-5 to TRBJ1-6; 7 nucleotides agree with TRBD1. This CDR3 has 14 amino acids. From germline, CDR1 is MNHEY and CDR2 SVGAGI. Trimming removed 6 bases from V and 5 bases from J; junction bases left unmatched: 4.

This rearrangement joins TRBV11-2 to TRBJ1-1; 12 bases are a match to TRBD1. The trim removed 5 bases at V and 8 bases at J, leaving 6 bases unmatched. The germline V gene has CDR1 SGHAT and CDR2 FQNNGV. The length of the CDR3 is 14 residues. The CDR3 protein is CASSRGQGALEAFF. Here the CDR3 DNA reads TGTGCCAGCAGCAGGGGACAGGGGGCGTTGGAAGCTTTCTTT.

The V call is TRBV7-2, the J call TRBJ1-1; D is unresolved. Germline assignment: CDR1 SGHTA and CDR2 FQGNSA. CDR3 size: 16 residues. V dropped 1 base and J dropped 5 bases, with 17 bases sitting between them. CDR3 coding DNA: TGTGCCAGCAGCTTAGGTCTCGGACGTCGAGGGACTGAAGCTTTCTTT. Translated, it gives CASSLGLGRRGTEAFF.

The chain joins TRBV28 to TRBJ2-3; D remains ambiguous. This CDR3 contains 12 residues. Germline CDR1 is MDHEN and CDR2 is SYDVKM. Between the trimmed V and J ends, which lost 2 bases and 2 bases, there was a span of 2 bases. DNA for the CDR3: TGTGCCAGCAGTTTACTCACAGATACGCAGTATTTT. Protein sequence: CASSLLTDTQYF. The full variable domain, in which reference TRBV28 and TRBJ2-3 provide the parts outside the CDR3, is DVKVTQSSRYLVKRTGEKVFLECVQDMDHENMFWYRQDPGLGLRLIYFSYDVKMKEKGDIPEGYSVSREKKERFSLILESASTNQTSMYLCASSLLTDTQYFGPGTRLTVL.

The rearrangement uses TRBV7-8 and TRBJ2-4; possible D gene TRBD2, 6 bases. Germline lookup yields CDR1 SGHVS and CDR2 FQNEAQ. The CDR3 covers 15 residues. V lost 4 bases and J lost 0, with 10 bases in between. This CDR3 reads CASSWGLLAKNIQYF. The CDR3, as DNA: TGTGCCAGCAGCTGGGGACTTTTAGCCAAAAACATTCAGTACTTC.

The CDR3 nucleotides read TGTGCCAGCAGCCAAGCGGGGGGCAGGACTAATGAAAAACTGTTTTTT. It specifies CASSQAGGRTNEKLFF. The chain joins TRBV4-2 to TRBJ1-4; D possibly corresponds to TRBD1 (6 bases). V lost 1 base and J lost 2, with 11 bases in between. The CDR3 totals 16 residues. In germline, CDR1 is LGHNA, CDR2 YNFKEQ.

This sequence joins TRBV30 and TRBJ2-2; TRBD1 matches 10 bases. V lost 2 bases to trimming and J lost 7 bases; unmatched junction nucleotides: 19. CDR1 GTSNPN and CDR2 SVGIG come from the germline V gene (reference sequence). There are 19 residues in the CDR3. The CDR3 region is CAWSSFSPGTGAEVGELFF. The CDR3 DNA follows: TGTGCCTGGAGTTCCTTTTCTCCCGGGACAGGGGCGGAGGTCGGGGAGCTGTTTTTT.

V and J are TRBV7-9 and TRBJ1-1; possibly TRBD1 for D (6 bases). CDR3 length equals 14 residues. V lost 5 bases and J lost 0, with 10 bases in between. CDR1 is SEHNR and CDR2 is FQNEAQ in the germline V gene (reference sequence). CDR3 sequence (DNA): TGTGCCAGCAGCCGACAGGTACTGAACACTGAAGCTTTCTTT. Amino acid sequence: CASSRQVLNTEAFF. Looking up the rest from reference TRBV7-9 and TRBJ1-1 gives the full variable domain: DTGVSQNPRHKITKRGQNVTFRCDPISEHNRLYWYRQTLGQGPEFLTYFQNEAQLEKSRLLSDRFSAERPKGSFSTLEIQRTEQGDSAMYLCASSRQVLNTEAFFGQGTRLTVV.

The CDR3 DNA follows: TGTGCCAGCAGCCAAGACCCCGCCAGGGGGCACGGTGAGCAGTTCTTC. Its protein product is CASSQDPARGHGEQFF. The V and J genes are TRBV3-1 (or the pseudogene TRBV3-2) and TRBJ2-1, with 8 bases that match TRBD1. The CDR3 contains 16 residues. Germline CDR1 and CDR2: LGHDT and YNNKEL (reference sequence). V was clipped by 0 bases and J by 9 bases; unmatched bases: 10.

The chain couples TRBV7-2 to TRBJ1-2; D is possibly TRBD1 (5 bases). The CDR3 covers 13 residues. V was shortened by 5 bases and J by 0 bases, with 7 bases between the two germline ends. The V gene's germline CDR1 is SGHTA and CDR2 FQGNSA. CDR3 coding DNA: TGTGCCAGCAGCCCGACAGCTAACTATGGCTACACCTTC. Protein product: CASSPTANYGYTF.

The chain recombines TRBV2 with TRBJ2-5; the D gene is possibly TRBD2 (5 bases). Between the trimmed V and J ends, which lost 0 bases and 7 bases, there was a span of 15 bases. The germline V gene has CDR1 SNHLY and CDR2 FYNNEI. The CDR3 totals 15 residues. In DNA, the CDR3 is TGTGCCAGCAGTGAAGCGCGGAGCCCCGGAGGGACCCAGTACTTC. This gives the protein CASSEARSPGGTQYF. The variable domain in full, with the rest retrieved from reference TRBV2 and TRBJ2-5, is EPEVTQTPSHQVTQMGQEVILRCVPISNHLYFYWYRQILGQKVEFLVSFYNNEISEKSEIFDDQFSVERPDGSNFTLKIRSTKLEDSAMYFCASSEARSPGGTQYFGPGTRLLVL.

V gene TRBV5-1 combines with J gene TRBJ2-5; maybe TRBD2 (6 bases). V was cut by 0 bases and J by 3 bases, with 15 bases left in between. From germline, CDR1 is SGHRS and CDR2 YFSETQ. The CDR3 is 16 amino acids. In nucleotides, the CDR3 is TGCGCCAGCAGCTTGGTTGGGGATTGGAGGGAAGAGACCCAGTACTTC. It is translated as CASSLVGDWREETQYF.

V is TRBV9 and J is TRBJ1-3; 8 bases are shared with TRBD1. The CDR3 runs to 17 residues. Germline values: CDR1 SGDLS, CDR2 YYNGEE. Trimming removed 0 bases from V and 5 bases from J; junction bases left unmatched: 10. CDR3 coding DNA: TGTGCCAGCAGCGTAGATCCCGGGACAGGAGTAAGAAACACCATATATTTT. This encodes CASSVDPGTGVRNTIYF. Together with reference TRBV9 and TRBJ1-3, the CDR3 gives the full variable domain: DSGVTQTPKHLITATGQRVTLRCSPRSGDLSVYWYQQSLDQGLQFLIQYYNGEERAKGNILERFSAQQFPDLHSELNLSSLELGDSALYFCASSVDPGTGVRNTIYFGEGSWLTVV.

Only one count was recorded for this clone. The V and J genes are TRBV5-6 and TRBJ1-5; 9 positions match TRBD1. This CDR3 contains 15 residues. V trimming: 4 bases; J trimming: 6 bases; junction bases outside the gene matches: 8. The germline V gene encodes CDR1 SGHDT and CDR2 YYEEEE. This CDR3 is CASSLGQGKSQPQHF. CDR3 in DNA: TGTGCCAGCAGCCTCGGACAGGGGAAGTCTCAGCCCCAGCATTTT.

This chain connects TRBV15 to TRBJ1-5; D possibly corresponds to TRBD1 (5 bases). This CDR3 is built from 15 residues. Germline CDR1 reads LNHNV; CDR2 reads YYDKDF (reference sequence). The V gene lost 1 base and the J gene lost 5 bases, with 12 bases spanning the gap. The CDR3 reads CATSRVWGRDQPQHF. CDR3 DNA: TGTGCCACCAGCAGAGTTTGGGGCCGCGATCAGCCCCAGCATTTT.

The V call is TRBV28, the J call TRBJ1-5; no clear D gene. V dropped 6 bases and J dropped 9 bases, with 24 bases sitting between them. CDR1 is MDHEN and CDR2 is SYDVKM in the germline V gene. The CDR3 is 16 residues long. In nucleotides, the CDR3 is TGTGCCAGCAGGCAAAGGCTCGGACTCCAAAGCGGGCCCCAGCATTTT. It is translated as CASRQRLGLQSGPQHF. Based on the CDR3 plus reference TRBV28 and TRBJ1-5, the full variable domain is DVKVTQSSRYLVKRTGEKVFLECVQDMDHENMFWYRQDPGLGLRLIYFSYDVKMKEKGDIPEGYSVSREKKERFSLILESASTNQTSMYLCASRQRLGLQSGPQHFGDGTRLSIL.

The V and J genes are TRBV3-1 (or the pseudogene TRBV3-2) and TRBJ1-2, with TRBD1 as a possible D gene (6 bases). CDR3 length: 15 residues. Germline values: CDR1 LGHDT, CDR2 YNNKEL (reference sequence). Trimming removed 4 bases at V and 5 bases at J, with 17 bases between. The CDR3 loop reads CASSLQQGGEYGYTF. The DNA for the CDR3 is TGTGCCAGCAGCCTCCAACAGGGAGGGGAGTATGGCTACACCTTC.

The rearrangement links TRBV30 to TRBJ1-5, with 7 bases matching TRBD1. From germline, CDR1 is GTSNPN and CDR2 SVGIG (reference sequence). The CDR3 has 13 residues. J was trimmed by 9 bases and V by 1 base; bases with no gene match: 6. The CDR3 spells CAWSGQGVRPQHF. In DNA, the CDR3 is TGTGCCTGGAGTGGCCAGGGGGTAAGGCCCCAGCATTTT.

The rearrangement uses TRBV27 and TRBJ2-2, with D maybe TRBD2 (6 bases). CDR3 length equals 16 residues. Trimming pared 2 bases from V and 5 bases from J, leaving 15 bases between. Germline CDR1 is MNHEY and CDR2 is SMNVEV (reference sequence). CDR3 region: CASSLGPGAGTGELFF. The DNA for the CDR3 is TGTGCCAGCAGTTTAGGGCCTGGGGCGGGAACCGGGGAGCTGTTTTTT.

The chain joins TRBV5-1 to TRBJ2-2, with D perhaps matching TRBD1 (5 bases). Germline loops: CDR1 SGHRS, CDR2 YFSETQ. The CDR3 sequence is 15 residues long. Trimming pared 0 bases from V and 1 base from J, leaving 7 bases between. Here the CDR3 reads CASSLAGQNTGELFF. In DNA, the CDR3 is TGCGCCAGCAGCTTGGCCGGACAGAACACCGGGGAGCTGTTTTTT. The full variable domain, with the rest looked up from reference TRBV5-1 and TRBJ2-2, is KAGVTQTPRYLIKTRGQQVTLSCSPISGHRSVSWYQQTPGQGLQFLFEYFSETQRNKGNFPGRFSGRQFSNSRSEMNVSTLELGDSALYLCASSLAGQNTGELFFGEGSRLTVL.

The rearrangement joins TRBV4-2 to TRBJ2-7, with D uncertain. Trimming pared 0 bases from V and 2 bases from J, leaving 14 bases between. Germline-derived CDR1 and CDR2 are LGHNA and YNFKEQ. The CDR3 has 16 amino acids. The CDR3 is CASSQEAQPYTYEQYF. As DNA, the CDR3 is TGTGCCAGCAGCCAAGAGGCCCAACCTTATACCTACGAGCAGTACTTC.